This TCR beta chain was observed in a study of T-cell memory formation after mild COVID-19. Per germline, CDR1 SQVTM and CDR2 ANQGSEA. With 2 bases removed from V and 8 bases from J, the gap between germline ends came to 21 bases. The CDR3 sequence is 15 residues long. This clonotype was detected a few times. Antigen: not known. 5'RACE primed at constant segments yielded TCR alpha and TCR beta cDNA libraries bearing sample barcodes and UMIs. TCRdb itself ran the 5' RACE reads through MiXCR, one entry per CDR3 protein. This repertoire shows roughly 170,000 distinct CDR3 sequences, around 20% found once; its top ten account for about 4%. Whole-study findings and limits: CM and EM subsets held most contracting CD4+ clones; EMRA held CD8+ ones. Some clones that responded turned up in pre-infection memory, which suggests that cross-reactive memory joined in.

The chain recombines TRBV29-1 with TRBJ1-2; D is unresolved. The sequenced sample was PBMCs or a T cell subset sorted from them (not recorded which). This sequence was found in a man aged 18-30 years who had mild COVID-19 (a few samples of this study predate the infection). Cell type and time point are not known. In DNA, the CDR3 is TGCAGCGTTGAATCCGGGTTCGGTAAGATCGAAGGCTACACCTTC. Protein product: CSVESGFGKIEGYTF.